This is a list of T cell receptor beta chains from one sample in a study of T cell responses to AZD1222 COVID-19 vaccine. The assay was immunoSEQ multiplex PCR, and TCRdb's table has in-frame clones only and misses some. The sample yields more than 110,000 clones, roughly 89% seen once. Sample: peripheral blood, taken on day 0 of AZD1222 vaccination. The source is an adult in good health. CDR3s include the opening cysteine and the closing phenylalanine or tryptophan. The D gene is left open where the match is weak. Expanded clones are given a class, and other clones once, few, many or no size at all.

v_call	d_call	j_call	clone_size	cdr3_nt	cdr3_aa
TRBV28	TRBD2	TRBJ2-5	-	TGTGCCAGCAGTTTAGTGGCGGGAGAGGAAGAGACCCAGTACTTC	CASSLVAGEEETQYF
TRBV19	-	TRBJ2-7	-	TGTGCCAGTAGTATGGGCCAGATCTACGAGCAGTACTTC	CASSMGQIYEQYF
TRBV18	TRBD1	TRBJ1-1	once	TGTGCCAGCTCACCACGAGTAAAGACAGGGGGCGCGGGGATGAACACTGAAGCTTTCTTT	CASSPRVKTGGAGMNTEAFF
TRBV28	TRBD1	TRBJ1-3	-	TGTGCCAGCAGTCGGCGGGACAGGGGTTATAGGTCTGGAAACACCATATATTTT	CASSRRDRGYRSGNTIYF
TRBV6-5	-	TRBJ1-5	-	TGTGCCAGCAAACTCAGGGAGAACCAGCCCCAGCATTTT	CASKLRENQPQHF
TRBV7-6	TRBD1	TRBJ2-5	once	TGTGCCAGCAGCCAGGGTGGACAGGGGTTTGAGACCCAGTACTTC	CASSQGGQGFETQYF
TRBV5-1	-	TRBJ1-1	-	TGCGCCAGCAGCGCCAAGACAGGAACCCCTGAAGCTTTCTTT	CASSAKTGTPEAFF
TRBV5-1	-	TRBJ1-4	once	TGCGCCAGCAGCCGACAGCTCCTCGCGGATGAAAAACTGTTTTTT	CASSRQLLADEKLFF
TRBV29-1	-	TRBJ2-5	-	TGCAGCGTTGGAACGCAGGGAATAATAGAGACCCAGTACTTC	CSVGTQGIIETQYF
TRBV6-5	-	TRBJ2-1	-	TGTGCCAGCAGCCGAGCGGAGTTCTCCTACAATGAGCAGTTCTTC	CASSRAEFSYNEQFF
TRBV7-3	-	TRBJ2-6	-	TGTGCCAGCAGCCCTTTCTCCTTTCTAACTGGGGCCAACGTCCTGACTTTC	CASSPFSFLTGANVLTF
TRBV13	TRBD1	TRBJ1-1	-	TGTGCCACCGCGCGGACAGGGGGCGACTTAGACACTGAAGCTTTCTTT	CATARTGGDLDTEAFF
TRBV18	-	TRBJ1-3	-	TGTGCCAGCTCACCTCCTCGGGGGGCAGGTGGAAACACCATATATTTT	CASSPPRGAGGNTIYF